The present TCR beta chain was sequenced within a study of CD8 T cells in ankylosing spondylitis. TCRdb processed the 5' RACE reads anew with MiXCR; each CDR3 protein has one entry. The top ten clones hold 9.5% to 15% of a sample with about 150,000 distinct CDR3 sequences, 6% to 8.5% of them seen once. Notes on the study in general: Certain motif variants had earlier been reported in reactive arthritis synovial fluid and blood.

Turning to this clonotype: Its antigen is currently unknown.

V gave up 6 bases and J gave up 5 bases, with 10 bases separating them. This CDR3 contains 12 residues. Per the germline V gene, CDR1 is SEHNR and CDR2 is FQNEAQ (reference sequence). The V call is TRBV7-9, the J call TRBJ1-2; possibly TRBD1 for D (6 bases). The TCR originated in a female donor with ankylosing spondylitis or in good health (not recorded which). Sequencing was done on a sample of blood, either unsorted or a sorted T cell fraction (not recorded which). The CDR3 DNA sequence: TGTGCCAGCAGTCCGGGGGCTTATGGCTACACCTTC. Translating gives CASSPGAYGYTF.